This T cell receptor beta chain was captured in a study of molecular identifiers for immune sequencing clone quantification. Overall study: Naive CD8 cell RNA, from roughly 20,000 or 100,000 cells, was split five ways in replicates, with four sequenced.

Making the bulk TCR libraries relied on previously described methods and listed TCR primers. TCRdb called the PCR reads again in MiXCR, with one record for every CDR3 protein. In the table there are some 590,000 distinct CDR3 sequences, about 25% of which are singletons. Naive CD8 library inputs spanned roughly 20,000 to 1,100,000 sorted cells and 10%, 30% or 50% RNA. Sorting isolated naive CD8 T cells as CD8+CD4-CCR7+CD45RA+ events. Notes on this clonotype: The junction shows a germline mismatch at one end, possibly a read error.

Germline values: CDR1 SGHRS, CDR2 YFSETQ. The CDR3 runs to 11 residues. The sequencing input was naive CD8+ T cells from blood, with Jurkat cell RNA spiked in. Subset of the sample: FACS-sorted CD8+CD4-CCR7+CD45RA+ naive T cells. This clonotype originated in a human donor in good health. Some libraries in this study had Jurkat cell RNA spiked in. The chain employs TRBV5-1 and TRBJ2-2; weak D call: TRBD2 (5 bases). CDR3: CASSLVGELLF. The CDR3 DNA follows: TGCGCCAGCAGCTTGGTCGGGGAGCTGTTGTTT.